This T cell receptor beta chain is from a study of circulating and synovial CD4+ cells in juvenile arthritis. Findings of the study overall: Compared with bulk blood, circulating pathogenic-like lymphocytes shared substantially more CDR3 sequences with synovial T cells. CPL versus bulk CD4 samples: T cell genome counts differed by at least an order of magnitude.

A word on this clone: Its antigen is not identified.

TCRdb's table, derived via immunoSEQ multiplex PCR, lists solely in-frame clones and lacks some. The sample includes some 15,000 clones, around 91% of them seen just once. Germline V gene lookup returns CDR1 MNHNS and CDR2 SASEGT. The V and J ends lost 4 bases and 0 bases respectively, with 18 bases between them. This CDR3 is built from 18 residues. This receptor was identified in a human donor with juvenile idiopathic arthritis. The specimen sequenced was CD4+ T cells from blood. The rearrangement links TRBV6-1 to TRBJ1-4; no definite D call. In nucleotides, the CDR3 is TGTGCCAGCAGTGTACGGTTTAACGGGAACCCAACTAATGAAAAACTGTTTTTT. It encodes CASSVRFNGNPTNEKLFF.